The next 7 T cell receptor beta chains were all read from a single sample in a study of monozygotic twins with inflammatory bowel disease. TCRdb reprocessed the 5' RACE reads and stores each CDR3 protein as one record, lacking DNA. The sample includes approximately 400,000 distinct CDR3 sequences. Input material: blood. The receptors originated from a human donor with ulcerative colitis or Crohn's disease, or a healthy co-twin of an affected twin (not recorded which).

The CDR3 sequence: CSVEDWGGGYTF. The rearrangement joins TRBV29-1 to TRBJ1-2. CDR1 and CDR2 from the germline V gene are SQVTM and ANQGSEA. This CDR3 comprises 12 residues.

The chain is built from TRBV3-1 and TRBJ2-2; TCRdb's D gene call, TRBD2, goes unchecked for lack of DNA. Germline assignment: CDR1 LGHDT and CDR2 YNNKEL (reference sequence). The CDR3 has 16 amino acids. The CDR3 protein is CASSQKGTSGTGELFF.

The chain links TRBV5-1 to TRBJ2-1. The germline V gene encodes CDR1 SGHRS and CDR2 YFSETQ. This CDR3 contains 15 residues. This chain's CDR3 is CASSLAPGFYNEQFF.

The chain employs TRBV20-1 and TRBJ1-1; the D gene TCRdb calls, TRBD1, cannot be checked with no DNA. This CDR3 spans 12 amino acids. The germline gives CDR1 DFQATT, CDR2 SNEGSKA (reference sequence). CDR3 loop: CSARKGQVEAFF.

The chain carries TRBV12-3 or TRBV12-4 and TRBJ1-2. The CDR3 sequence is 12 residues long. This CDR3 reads CASSLGSGGYTF.

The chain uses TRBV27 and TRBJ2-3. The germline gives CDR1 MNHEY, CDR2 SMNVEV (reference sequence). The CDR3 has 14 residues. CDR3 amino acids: CASSSLLTTDTQYF.

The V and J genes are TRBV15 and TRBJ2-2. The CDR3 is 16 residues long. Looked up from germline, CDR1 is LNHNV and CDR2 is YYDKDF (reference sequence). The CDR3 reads CATSRVGFLNTGELFF.